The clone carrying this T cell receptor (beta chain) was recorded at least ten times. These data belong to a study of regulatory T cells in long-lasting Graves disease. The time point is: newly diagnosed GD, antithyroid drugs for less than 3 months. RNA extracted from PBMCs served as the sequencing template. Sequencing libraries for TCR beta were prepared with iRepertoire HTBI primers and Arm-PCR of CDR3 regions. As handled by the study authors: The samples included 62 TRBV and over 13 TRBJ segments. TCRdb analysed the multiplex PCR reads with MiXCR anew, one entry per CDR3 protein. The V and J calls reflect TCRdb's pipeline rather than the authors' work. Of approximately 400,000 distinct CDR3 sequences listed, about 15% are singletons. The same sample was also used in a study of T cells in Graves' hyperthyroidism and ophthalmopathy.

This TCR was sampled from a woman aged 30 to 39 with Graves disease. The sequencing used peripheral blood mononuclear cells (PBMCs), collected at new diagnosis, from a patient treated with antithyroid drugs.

CDR3: CAISRKGRQQETQYF. CDR3 DNA sequence: TGTGCCATCAGCCGAAAGGGTAGGCAACAAGAGACCCAGTACTTC. The V call is TRBV10-3, the J call TRBJ2-5; D is ambiguous. The CDR3 extends over 15 amino acids. V was pared by 6 bases and J by 2 bases, with 16 bases between. Germline lookup yields CDR1 ENHRY and CDR2 SYGVKD.